This T cell receptor (beta chain) comes out of a study of molecular identifiers for immune sequencing clone quantification. This clonotype has more than one count but fewer than ten. Investigators produced naive CD8 libraries from about 21,000 to 970,000 sorted cells, drawing on 10%, 30% or 50% RNA. TCRdb reprocessed the PCR reads via MiXCR and lists one record per CDR3 protein. This table holds 300,000 to 400,000 distinct CDR3 sequences, roughly 24% found once. Germline V gene data show CDR1 as WSHSY and CDR2 as SAAADI. This CDR3 has 15 amino acids. The trim removed 0 bases at V and 5 bases at J, leaving 3 bases unmatched.

The sequenced sample was naive CD8+ T cells from blood, with Jurkat cell RNA spiked in. The subset here: FACS-sorted CD8+CD4-CCR7+CD45RA+ naive T cells. V usage is TRBV10-2 and J usage is TRBJ2-5, with TRBD2 matching 10 bases. This sequence was found in a human donor in good health. Some libraries in this study had Jurkat cell RNA spiked in. The chain's CDR3 is CASSESLAGEETQYF. The CDR3 DNA sequence: TGCGCCAGCAGTGAGTCCCTAGCGGGAGAGGAGACCCAGTACTTC.